This T cell receptor beta chain is from a study of shared clonotypes between healthy human individuals. Study observations and caveats: Sorted-subset samples were not fully sequenced, rarefaction indicated.

Using immunoSEQ multiplex PCR, the repertoire was profiled, and TCRdb retains in-frame clones only, with some absent. The top ten clones hold approximately 0.35% of a sample with approximately 2.5 million clones, approximately 93% of them seen once. The healthy adult donors were HIV-negative and reported no recent acute infections or vaccinations. With respect to this clone: Its specificity is not known.

Germline assignment: CDR1 SEHNR and CDR2 FQNEAQ (reference sequence). The CDR3 covers 16 residues. V lost 2 bases, J lost 10 bases, and 21 bases lay in between. Sequenced input: naive CD4+ T cells from PBMCs. As to subset: CD45RA+ positively selected. V and J are TRBV7-9 and TRBJ2-1, with D perhaps TRBD2 (6 bases). The sequence derives from a man aged 18 to 30 in good health. Some clones in this sample may be carry-over from other donors' samples. The CDR3 DNA is TGTGCCAGCAGCTTAACTCCAGCGGGTAGGATTAAGGAGCAGTTCTTC. This encodes CASSLTPAGRIKEQFF.